This TCR beta chain derives from a study of T cells in Graves' hyperthyroidism and ophthalmopathy. TCR beta CDR3 regions were amplified from RNA transcripts. A set of HTBI primers served as the primers for a first-round RT-PCR of the TCR CDR3. TCRdb analysed the multiplex PCR reads with MiXCR anew, one entry per CDR3 protein. This table has 550,000 to 700,000 distinct CDR3 sequences, 46% appearing once. The CDR3 consists of 14 residues. As concerns this clonotype: The junction differs from germline at one of its ends, possibly a read error.

This clonotype was sampled from an adult woman with Graves' disease, either hyperthyroidism or ophthalmopathy (not recorded which). The sample consisted of peripheral blood or thyroid tissue (not recorded which). The chain recombines TRBV12-3 or TRBV12-4 with TRBJ2-7; 7 positions match TRBD1. The CDR3 nucleotides are TGTGCCAGCAGCACTGGGACAGCGGCCTTAGGGAGAATCTTC. Protein: CASSTGTAALGRIF.